These 21 T cell receptor beta chains were all obtained from the same sample, sequenced in a study of cytomegalovirus exposure and HLA in healthy donors. Primers: 60 Vbeta forward and 13 Jbeta reverse. Only in-frame clones appear in the TCRdb table, and some are missing; sequencing was by immunoSEQ multiplex PCR. The data hold about 140,000 clones, with about two thirds observed a single time. The specimen sequenced was PBMCs. These receptors originate from a young man in good health and CMV-seropositive.

The chain has TRBV27 and TRBJ2-2; 9 bases map to TRBD2. The CDR3 has 15 residues. With V trimmed by 3 bases and J by 2 bases, 1 base remained unmatched. The germline gives CDR1 MNHEY, CDR2 SMNVEV (reference sequence). The CDR3 DNA is TGTGCCAGCAGTTTTAGCGGGAGTAACACCGGGGAGCTGTTTTTT. Protein product: CASSFSGSNTGELFF.

This clone was seen a handful of times. The V and J genes are TRBV5-6 and TRBJ2-7; D not resolved. V was shortened by 0 bases and J by 6 bases, with 10 bases between the two germline ends. This CDR3 is built from 13 residues. Germline values: CDR1 SGHDT, CDR2 YYEEEE. CDR3 sequence (DNA): TGTGCCAGCAGCTTGGTATACTACTCCGAGCAGTACTTC. Its translation: CASSLVYYSEQYF.

The chain combines TRBV9 with TRBJ2-7, with 10 bases matching TRBD2. With 0 bases clipped from V and 7 bases from J, the junction kept 10 bases outside the gene matches. CDR3 length: 16 amino acids. The V gene's germline CDR1 is SGDLS and CDR2 YYNGEE. In DNA, the CDR3 is TGTGCCAGCAGCGTAGCTATGGTAGCGGGAGGTGAGGAGCAGTACTTC. Its protein product is CASSVAMVAGGEEQYF.

The rearrangement uses TRBV19 and TRBJ2-4, with D possibly being TRBD2 (7 bases). V gave up 8 bases and J gave up 5 bases, with 16 bases separating them. Germline CDR1 LNHDA, CDR2 SQIVND (reference sequence). The CDR3 extends over 14 amino acids. CDR3 DNA: TGTGCCAGTGCCCAGGGGCTAGCGGAAAACATTCAGTACTTC. Encoded protein: CASAQGLAENIQYF. Full variable domain (missing parts from reference TRBV19 and TRBJ2-4): DGGITQSPKYLFRKEGQNVTLSCEQNLNHDAMYWYRQDPGQGLRLIYYSQIVNDFQKGDIAEGYSVSREKKESFPLTVTSAQKNPTAFYLCASAQGLAENIQYFGAGTRLSVL.

The chain uses TRBV9 and TRBJ2-7; the D gene is possibly TRBD2 (6 bases). Trimming pared 3 bases from V and 3 bases from J, leaving 13 bases between. Per germline, CDR1 SGDLS and CDR2 YYNGEE. This CDR3 contains 14 residues. The chain's CDR3 is CASSGGSGLYEQYF. The DNA of the CDR3 is TGTGCCAGCAGCGGGGGTAGCGGACTCTACGAGCAGTACTTC.

The genes are TRBV9 and TRBJ2-7; D is possibly TRBD1 (5 bases). This CDR3 contains 13 residues. Germline loops: CDR1 SGDLS, CDR2 YYNGEE. Trimming removed 4 bases from V and 0 bases from J, with 8 bases in between. The CDR3 DNA sequence: TGTGCCAGCAGCCTGGGGCCCTCCTACGAGCAGTACTTC. Translated, it gives CASSLGPSYEQYF.

The gene calls are TRBV2 and TRBJ2-2; 8 bases align to TRBD1. The CDR3 runs 14 residues. CDR1 and CDR2 (germline): SNHLY, FYNNEI. Trimming at V came to 6 bases and at J to 5 bases, leaving 5 bases not matched to a gene. The DNA of the CDR3 is TGTGCCAGCAGAGGACAGGGTAGGACCGGGGAGCTGTTTTTT. It codes for CASRGQGRTGELFF.

V usage is TRBV9 and J usage is TRBJ2-2; D gene ambiguous. Germline CDR1 SGDLS, CDR2 YYNGEE. The CDR3 is 15 residues long. V lost 3 bases to trimming and J lost 6 bases, with 15 bases between them. CDR3 nucleotides: TGTGCCAGCAGCGCCGAGCTAGGTTACGCCGGGGAGCTGTTTTTT. Protein sequence: CASSAELGYAGELFF.

The V call is TRBV19, the J call TRBJ2-7; 10 positions match TRBD1. The V gene's germline CDR1 is LNHDA and CDR2 SQIVND (reference sequence). CDR3 length: 14 residues. V dropped 9 bases and J dropped 3; count of bases not matched to a gene: 8. CDR3 loop: CASRGGQGIYEQYF. CDR3 sequence (DNA): TGTGCCAGCCGTGGGGGACAGGGGATCTACGAGCAGTACTTC. Together with reference TRBV19 and TRBJ2-7, the CDR3 gives the full variable domain: DGGITQSPKYLFRKEGQNVTLSCEQNLNHDAMYWYRQDPGQGLRLIYYSQIVNDFQKGDIAEGYSVSREKKESFPLTVTSAQKNPTAFYLCASRGGQGIYEQYFGPGTRLTVT.

The V gene is TRBV11-3, the J gene TRBJ2-2, with D possibly TRBD2 on 6 matching bases. Trimming removed 5 bases from V and 4 bases from J, with 14 bases in between. The germline gives CDR1 SGHNT, CDR2 YENEEA. The CDR3 runs to 15 residues. The CDR3 here is CASSPGTSRTGELFF. In DNA, the CDR3 is TGTGCCAGCAGCCCCGGGACTTCGCGCACCGGGGAGCTGTTTTTT. Full variable domain (rest looked up from reference TRBV11-3 and TRBJ2-2): EAGVVQSPRYKIIEKKQPVAFWCNPISGHNTLYWYLQNLGQGPELLIRYENEEAVDDSQLPKDRFSAERLKGVDSTLKIQPAELGDSAVYLCASSPGTSRTGELFFGEGSRLTVL.

This rearrangement joins TRBV6-5 to TRBJ1-4; D remains unclear. This CDR3 has 15 amino acids. CDR1 MNHEY and CDR2 SVGAGI come from the germline V gene. V shed 0 bases and J shed 3 bases, with 8 bases lying between them. CDR3 sequence reads: CASSYSNIPNEKLFF. CDR3 nucleotides: TGTGCCAGCAGTTACTCGAACATTCCTAATGAAAAACTGTTTTTT.

The genes are TRBV5-1 and TRBJ1-4; D is perhaps TRBD1 (6 bases). From germline, CDR1 is SGHRS and CDR2 YFSETQ. The V gene lost 5 bases and the J gene lost 7 bases, with 9 bases spanning the gap. The CDR3 is 12 residues long. The CDR3 region has the DNA TGCGCCAGCAGTACAGGGAGTGAAAAACTGTTTTTT. It translates to CASSTGSEKLFF. Complete variable domain (other parts from reference TRBV5-1 and TRBJ1-4): KAGVTQTPRYLIKTRGQQVTLSCSPISGHRSVSWYQQTPGQGLQFLFEYFSETQRNKGNFPGRFSGRQFSNSRSEMNVSTLELGDSALYLCASSTGSEKLFFGSGTQLSVL.

V and J are TRBV11-3 and TRBJ2-5; 9 bases are shared with TRBD2. Germline V gene data show CDR1 as SGHNT and CDR2 as YENEEA. The trim removed 2 bases at V and 4 bases at J, leaving 2 bases unmatched. The CDR3 is 14 amino acids. The chain's CDR3 is CASSLRLAVETQYF. The CDR3 coding sequence is TGTGCCAGCAGCTTAAGACTAGCGGTAGAGACCCAGTACTTC. The whole variable domain, remainder taken from reference TRBV11-3 and TRBJ2-5, is EAGVVQSPRYKIIEKKQPVAFWCNPISGHNTLYWYLQNLGQGPELLIRYENEEAVDDSQLPKDRFSAERLKGVDSTLKIQPAELGDSAVYLCASSLRLAVETQYFGPGTRLLVL.

The sample holds a few counts of this clone. The chain employs TRBV28 and TRBJ2-7, with 7 bases matching TRBD1. The trim removed 8 bases at V and 2 bases at J, leaving 6 bases unmatched. This CDR3 has 13 residues. The germline V gene encodes CDR1 MDHEN and CDR2 SYDVKM. The CDR3 bases are TGTGCCAGCGGGACAGACCTCACCTACGAGCAGTACTTC. Translation: CASGTDLTYEQYF.

This chain joins TRBV12-5 and TRBJ2-1, with TRBD2 matching over 12 bases. This CDR3 is built from 16 residues. Germline assignment: CDR1 LGHNT and CDR2 FRNRAP. V lost 6 bases to trimming and J lost 7 bases; unmatched junction nucleotides: 10. CDR3 sequence: CASGPPLAGGRNEQFF. CDR3 in DNA: TGTGCTAGTGGCCCCCCCCTAGCGGGAGGGAGAAATGAGCAGTTCTTC.

The V and J genes are TRBV18 and TRBJ2-5; D uncertain. V was shortened by 0 bases and J by 3 bases, with 11 bases between the two germline ends. Germline V gives CDR1 KGHSH, CDR2 LQKENI. CDR3 length: 15 amino acids. DNA of the CDR3: TGTGCCAGCTCACCACCTTCTCCAGATGAAGAGACCCAGTACTTC. It encodes CASSPPSPDEETQYF.

The V gene is TRBV27, the J gene TRBJ2-5; D ambiguous. In germline, CDR1 is MNHEY, CDR2 SMNVEV (reference sequence). The V end lost 3 bases, the J end lost 5 bases, and 13 bases lay between the germline ends. The CDR3 extends over 14 amino acids. CDR3 bases: TGTGCCAGCAGTTTGCAGGCCCTACCGGAGACCCAGTACTTC. Amino acid sequence: CASSLQALPETQYF.

The chain recombines TRBV19 with TRBJ1-1; D perhaps matches TRBD1 (5 bases). Trimming stripped 3 bases from V and 5 bases from J, with 19 bases between. Looked up from germline, CDR1 is LNHDA and CDR2 is SQIVND (reference sequence). This CDR3 is built from 16 residues. The CDR3 coding sequence is TGTGCCAGTAGTATCCCTCTTGGCAGGGTTGGGACTGAAGCTTTCTTT. Translating it yields CASSIPLGRVGTEAFF.

The chain joins TRBV28 to TRBJ2-3; TRBD2 matches at 8 bases. Trimming at V came to 6 bases and at J to 5 bases, leaving 10 bases not matched to a gene. This CDR3 has 15 amino acids. Germline V gives CDR1 MDHEN, CDR2 SYDVKM. CDR3 in DNA: TGTGCCAGCAGGAGCGGGAGTGTCGGGAGAGATACGCAGTATTTT. Its protein is CASRSGSVGRDTQYF.

Only a few counts were recorded for this clone. The CDR3 here is CASSDYVMSSYEQYF. In DNA, the CDR3 is TGTGCCAGCAGTGACTACGTTATGAGCTCCTACGAGCAGTACTTC. The chain is built from TRBV6-1 and TRBJ2-7; D unclear. The CDR3 totals 15 residues. V lost 3 bases and J lost 0, with 12 bases in between. CDR1 and CDR2 from the germline V gene are MNHNS and SASEGT.

The genes are TRBV6-5 and TRBJ1-5; 8 nucleotides line up with TRBD1. V trimming: 4 bases; J trimming: 2 bases; junction bases outside the gene matches: 4. This CDR3 has 15 amino acids. Germline V gene lookup returns CDR1 MNHEY and CDR2 SVGAGI. CDR3 in amino acids: CASSFGQGGNQPQHF. DNA of the CDR3: TGTGCCAGCAGTTTCGGACAGGGTGGCAATCAGCCCCAGCATTTT.